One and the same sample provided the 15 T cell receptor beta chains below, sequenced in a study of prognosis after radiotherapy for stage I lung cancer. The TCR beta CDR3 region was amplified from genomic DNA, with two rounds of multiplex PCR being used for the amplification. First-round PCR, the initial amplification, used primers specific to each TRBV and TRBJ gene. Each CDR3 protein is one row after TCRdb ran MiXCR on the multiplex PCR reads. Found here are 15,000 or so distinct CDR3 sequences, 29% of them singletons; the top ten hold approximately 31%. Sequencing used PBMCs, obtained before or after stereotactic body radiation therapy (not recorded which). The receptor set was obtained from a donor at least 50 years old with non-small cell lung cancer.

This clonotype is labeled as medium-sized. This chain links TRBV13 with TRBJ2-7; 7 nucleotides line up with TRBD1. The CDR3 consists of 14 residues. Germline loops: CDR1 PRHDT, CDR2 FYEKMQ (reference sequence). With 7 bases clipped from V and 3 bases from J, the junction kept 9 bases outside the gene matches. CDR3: CASTRQGVIYEQYF. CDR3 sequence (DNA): TGTGCCAGCACCCGACAGGGAGTCATCTACGAGCAGTACTTC.

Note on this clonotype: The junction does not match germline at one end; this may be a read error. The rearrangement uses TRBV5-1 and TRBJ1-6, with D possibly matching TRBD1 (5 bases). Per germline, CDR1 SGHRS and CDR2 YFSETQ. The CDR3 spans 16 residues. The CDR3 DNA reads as TGCGCCAGAAGCTGGGGCCTAGGGCATGGGAATTCACCCCTCCACTTT. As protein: CARSWGLGHGNSPLHF.

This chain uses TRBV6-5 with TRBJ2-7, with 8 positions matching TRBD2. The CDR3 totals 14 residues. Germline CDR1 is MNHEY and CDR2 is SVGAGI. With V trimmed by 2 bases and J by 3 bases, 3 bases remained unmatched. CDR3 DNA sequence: TGTGCCAGCAGTTACGGCGGGGGGAGCTACGAGCAGTACTTC. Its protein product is CASSYGGGSYEQYF.

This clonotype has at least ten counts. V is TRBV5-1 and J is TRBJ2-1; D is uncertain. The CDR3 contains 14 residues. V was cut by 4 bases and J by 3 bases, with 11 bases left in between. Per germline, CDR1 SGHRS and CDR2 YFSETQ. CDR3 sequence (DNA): TGCGCCAGCAGCGAAAACCGGGTCTACAATGAGCAGTTCTTC. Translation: CASSENRVYNEQFF.

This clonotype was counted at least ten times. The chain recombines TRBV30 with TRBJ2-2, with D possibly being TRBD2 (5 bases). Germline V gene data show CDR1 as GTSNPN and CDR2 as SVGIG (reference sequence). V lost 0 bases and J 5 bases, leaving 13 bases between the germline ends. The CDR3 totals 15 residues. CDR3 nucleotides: TGTGCCTGGAGTGTACTGGGAGTCGGGACCGGGGAGCTGTTTTTT. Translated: CAWSVLGVGTGELFF. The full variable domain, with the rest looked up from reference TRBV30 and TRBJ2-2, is SQTIHQWPATLVQPVGSPLSLECTVEGTSNPNLYWYRQAAGRGLQLLFYSVGIGQISSEVPQNLSASRPQDRQFILSSKKLLLSDSGFYLCAWSVLGVGTGELFFGEGSRLTVL.

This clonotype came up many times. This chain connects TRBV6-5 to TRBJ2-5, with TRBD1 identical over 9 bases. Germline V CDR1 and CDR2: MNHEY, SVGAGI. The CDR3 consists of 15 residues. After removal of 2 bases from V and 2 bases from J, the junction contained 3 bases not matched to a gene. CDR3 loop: CASSYGGTGQETQYF. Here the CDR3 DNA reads TGTGCCAGCAGTTACGGAGGGACAGGGCAAGAGACCCAGTACTTC.

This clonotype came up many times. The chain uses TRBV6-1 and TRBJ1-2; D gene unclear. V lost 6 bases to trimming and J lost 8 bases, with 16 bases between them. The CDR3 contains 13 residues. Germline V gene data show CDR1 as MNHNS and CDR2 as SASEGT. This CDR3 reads CASSNSVINGYTF. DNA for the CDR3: TGTGCCAGCAGCAATTCCGTCATAAACGGCTACACCTTC.

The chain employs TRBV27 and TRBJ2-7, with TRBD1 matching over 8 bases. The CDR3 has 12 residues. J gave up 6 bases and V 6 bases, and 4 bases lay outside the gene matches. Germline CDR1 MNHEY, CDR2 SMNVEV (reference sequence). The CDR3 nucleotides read TGTGCCAGCAGACAGGGGGTAAGCGAGCAGTACTTC. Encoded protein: CASRQGVSEQYF.

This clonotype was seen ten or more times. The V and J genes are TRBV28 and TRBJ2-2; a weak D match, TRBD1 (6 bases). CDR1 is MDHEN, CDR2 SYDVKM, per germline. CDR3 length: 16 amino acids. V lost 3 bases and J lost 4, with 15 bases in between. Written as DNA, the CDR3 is TGTGCCAGCAGTTTTGTCCGCCTAGGGGGCACCGGGGAGCTGTTTTTT. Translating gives CASSFVRLGGTGELFF.

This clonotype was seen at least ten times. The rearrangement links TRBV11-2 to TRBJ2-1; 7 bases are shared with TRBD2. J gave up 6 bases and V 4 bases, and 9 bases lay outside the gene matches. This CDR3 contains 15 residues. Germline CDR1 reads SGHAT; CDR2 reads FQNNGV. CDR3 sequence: CASSSKSGIGNEQFF. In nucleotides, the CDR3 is TGTGCCAGCAGCTCAAAAAGCGGGATCGGCAATGAGCAGTTCTTC.

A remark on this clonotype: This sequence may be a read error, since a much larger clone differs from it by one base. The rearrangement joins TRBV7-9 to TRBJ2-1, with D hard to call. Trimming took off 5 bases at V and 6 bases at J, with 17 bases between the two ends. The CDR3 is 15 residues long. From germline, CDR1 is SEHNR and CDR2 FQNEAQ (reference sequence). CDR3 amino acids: CASSPPPRVVNEQFF. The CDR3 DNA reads TGTGCCAGCAGCCCCCCACCTCGGGTTGTCAATGAGCAGTTCTTC.

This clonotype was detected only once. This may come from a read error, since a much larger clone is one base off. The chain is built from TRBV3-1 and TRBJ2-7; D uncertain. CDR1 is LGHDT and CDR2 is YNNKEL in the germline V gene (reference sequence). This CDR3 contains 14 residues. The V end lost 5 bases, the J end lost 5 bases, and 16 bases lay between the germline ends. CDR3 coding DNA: TGTGCCAGCAGCTCCTTCAGCGTGAGCAACGAGCAGTACTTC. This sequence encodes CASSSFSVSNEQYF.

The CDR3 spells CATSRHSSPRGYNEQFF. In DNA, the CDR3 is TGTGCCACCAGCAGACATTCGTCGCCACGGGGTTACAATGAGCAGTTCTTC. This chain connects TRBV15 to TRBJ2-1, with a possible D match to TRBD2 (5 bases). The germline V and J ends were trimmed by 2 bases and 4 bases, with 18 bases remaining between them. Germline CDR1 LNHNV, CDR2 YYDKDF (reference sequence). CDR3 length: 17 amino acids.

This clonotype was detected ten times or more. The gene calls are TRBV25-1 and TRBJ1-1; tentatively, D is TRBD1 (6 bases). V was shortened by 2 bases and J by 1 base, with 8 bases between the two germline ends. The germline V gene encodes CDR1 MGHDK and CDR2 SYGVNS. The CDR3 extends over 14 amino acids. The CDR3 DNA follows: TGTGCCAGCAGTGAACGGACAGAGAACACTGAAGCTTTCTTT. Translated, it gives CASSERTENTEAFF.

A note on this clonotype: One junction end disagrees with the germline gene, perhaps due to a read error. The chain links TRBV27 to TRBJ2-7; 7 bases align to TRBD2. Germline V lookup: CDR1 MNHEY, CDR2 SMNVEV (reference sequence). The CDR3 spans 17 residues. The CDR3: CSSSPGRGRCFSYEQYF. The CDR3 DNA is TGTTCCAGCAGCCCGGGGAGGGGCAGGTGCTTCTCCTACGAGCAGTACTTC.